This T cell receptor beta chain was sequenced in a study of T cell responses to AZD1222 COVID-19 vaccine. The overall study: Second doses that came at about 4 or about 12 weeks were put together. Findings of the study overall: Increased Spike-specific TCR breadth and depth were observed after two AZD1222 doses. Reports indicate that nearly half of spike-specific TCRs are directed at unmutated variant regions. At 160-218 and 743-854, vaccine-associated CD4 TCRs were dominant, and they spanned spike.

The V gene's germline CDR1 is SGHDN and CDR2 FVKESK. This CDR3 has 16 amino acids. V was clipped by 6 bases and J by 4 bases; unmatched bases: 10. As concerns this clone: The antigen is not known.

The table came from immunoSEQ multiplex PCR; TCRdb's copy has only in-frame clones and leaves some out. The profile shows 100,000 or so clones, around nine tenths of them singletons. The chain combines TRBV14 with TRBJ1-2; 11 bases line up with TRBD1. Specimen: peripheral blood, collected on day 0 of AZD1222 vaccination. This sequence was found in an adult in good health. The CDR3 nucleotides are TGTGCCAGCAGTCACCCCCGGGACAGGGGGTTCTATGGCTACACCTTC. Its translation: CASSHPRDRGFYGYTF.